Sequencing of this TCR beta chain was carried out in a study of blood T cells in healthy people across ages (dated by TCRdb to the mid-2010s). General notes on the study: In model experiments, template switching captured about one uniquely barcoded TCR beta cDNA molecule for every two T cells. The donors were divided into four age groups: young (average around 16 years), middle-aged (about 39), aged (approximately 59) and long-lived (82). To avoid experimental bias, donors of different ages were randomly spread across the sequencing lanes. Two additional independent replicas of 1 million unique cDNA reads from the same blood draw were analyzed for two donors (one aged 18 to 30 and one aged 80 or older). Using deep sequencing normalized with unique cDNA molecular identifiers, the study measured how TCR beta repertoire diversity changes with age.

Receptor libraries were prepared by 5' RACE. Instrument on record: Illumina HiSeq 2500. The second PCR ran for about 6 to 11 cycles and used a J-beta primer mix along with a sample-barcoded 5' primer. Each TCR beta cDNA molecule received a unique molecular identifier from a template-switch 5' adaptor carrying 12 random nucleotides. At least 2.5 million CDR3-containing paired-end reads were obtained from each sample. The Mint cDNA synthesis kit, primed by a TRBC-specific oligonucleotide, was used to synthesize first-strand cDNA from all RNA. After uracil-DNA glycosylase treatment, a first 18-cycle PCR used universal primers M1SS and BC2_uni_R on all cDNA. The authors processed their data as follows. Normalization of each sample was performed by random selection of 1 million high-quality reads, each carrying a distinct molecular identifier. Reads with shared molecular identifiers were discarded instead of being binned into consensus sequences. MiTCR, set to a Q25 quality threshold and the strictest error-elimination algorithm, was used for CDR3 identification, clonotype clustering and error correction. Lower-bound total TCR beta diversity was estimated with a nonparametric unseen species model using Euler transformation. Through fastp at Q25 and MiXCR, TCRdb rebuilt clones from the public reads, retaining in-frame beta chains. Under each unique CDR3 protein, matching rows form one entry showing the most common genes and DNA. Clone size and V and J calls follow TCRdb, not the original study. The sample profile shows 790,000 or so distinct CDR3 sequences; around half of them were found once. 15% to 20% of the sample comes from the top ten.

The paper's findings and limits, for the study overall: Because donor CMV infection status was unknown, age-related changes in expanded clonotypes were potentially confounded. The long-lived group showed more naive CD4+ T cells, fewer expanded clones and increased TCR diversity than the aged group, suggesting age selection. There was a strong correlation between observed TCR beta diversity and the percentage of naive T cells measured by flow cytometry. Conclusive comparison of naive and antigen-experienced compartments was prevented by the profiling of bulk unsorted PBMCs. Observed TCR beta diversity per million T cells fell roughly linearly with age, and a significant reduction was already apparent by age around 44. Total diversity estimates from one million sequenced T cells were considered lower bounds and underestimates.

The 39 donors, aged about 6 to 95 years, were systemically healthy Caucasian individuals from Russia. Around 10 milliliters of peripheral blood were collected from each donor into EDTA-treated Vacutainer tubes. PBMCs were isolated by Ficoll-Paque density-gradient centrifugation, with at least 6 million obtained per sample. Total RNA was extracted from PBMCs with Trizol reagent, with at least 6 micrograms obtained per sample. For every donor, flow cytometry on a PBMC aliquot measured the percentage of naive CD45RAhigh/CD27high T cells. Comments on this clonotype: No antigen is known for it. Qualities for individual bases were not recorded, and no much larger clone is one base off.

For CDR1 and CDR2, the germline V gene lists MGHDK and SYGVNS. The junction carries 9 bases between V and J, which are trimmed by 5 bases and 1 base respectively. The CDR3 holds 14 amino acids from the cysteine to the phenylalanine. The only DNA kept is the CDR3, 42 bases in frame from the first base. The sequence is built from TRBV25-1 and TRBJ1-5, with the D gene not confidently named. The sequence came from an elderly man in good health. Sequenced input: blood. Here is the DNA: TGTGCCAGCAGTCCGCGTAGGAGCAATCAGCCCCAGCATTTT. The resulting protein is CASSPRRSNQPQHF.